A single TCR beta chain is shown here with its context. Its cognate antigen has yet to be identified. No base quality values were provided; no much bigger clone lies one nucleotide off. The sample originates from a study of identical twins (dated by TCRdb to between 2015 and 2016). About the study as a whole: To test whether fetal clonotypes persist, the study used deep sequencing on TCR alpha and beta repertoires from monozygotic twins, unrelated adults of various ages, and cord blood. Replicate twin experiments were performed at different times using different library preparation protocols to rule out contamination.

The library was obtained by 5' RACE. The listed sequencing device is Illumina HiSeq 2000. Template switching introduced a universal primer binding site; the final cDNA contained a unique molecular identifier, enabling accurate counting of TCR cDNA molecules. Specific primers in the conserved constant-segment region were used to synthesize first-strand cDNA for TCR alpha and beta chains. Each cDNA library was double barcoded, with a SMART-Mk sample barcode plus Illumina barcodes, to control for contamination. TruSeq adapter sequences and Illumina sample barcodes were added in two successive PCR steps. Sequencing of the TCR alpha and beta cDNA libraries was done on the Illumina HiSeq platform using custom primers. The study's processing was this. Raw reads were processed with MiGEC to extract unique molecular identifiers, and MiXCR was used to determine CDR3 positions. For each individual, recombination models were inferred using an EM algorithm with the repgenHMM and IGoR tools. The tcR package in R was used for shared clonotype analysis, with sharing normalized by the product of cloneset sizes. To study raw recombination free of thymic and clonal selection effects, out-of-frame nonproductive sequences were analyzed. The public reads were reanalyzed by TCRdb: fastp trimming at Q25, MiXCR alignment, in-frame beta chains only. Every CDR3 protein is listed once, alongside the most common genes and DNA of its rows. None of the V and J calls come from the authors' own analysis; TCRdb made them. This sample is represented by 750,000 to 950,000 distinct CDR3 sequences; 10% to 15% of them were singletons. The ten largest clonotypes hold under 2% of the sample.

Every donor was a healthy Caucasian. The twin cohort consisted of three pairs of female monozygotic twins, all aged 18 to 29 years. Peripheral blood mononuclear cells were used as the source from which RNA for TCR libraries was isolated. Overall study outcomes, separate from this receptor: Because the same donors could not be followed over many years, the conclusions depended on cross-sectional statistical analysis. Abundant cord blood beta clonotypes carried fewer insertions; young adult naive repertoires showed a weaker similar trend, while memory repertoires showed none. Out-of-frame TCR alpha sharing in monozygotic twins was systematically underestimated by recombination models, whereas sharing between unrelated individuals was in agreement with the recombination models. Compared with coincidental sharing between unrelated individuals, out-of-frame TCR alpha sequences shared between twins showed an excess of sequences with low generation probability. Invariant T cells such as MAIT and iNKT could partly confound zero-insertion analyses, although diverse VJ usage argued against such confounding for most clonotypes. A weaker excess of twin sharing was found in beta out-of-frame sequences because the signal-to-noise ratio was lowered by fewer shared sequences.

A further study also used this sample, focusing on yellow fever vaccine responses in identical twins. Reported in the second study: The authors reported that the T cell response to vaccination in identical twins appeared partly convergent and partly personalized. In identical twins, the study followed T cell clones that responded to the vaccine with precision.

The clonotype comes from a young woman in good health. The sequenced material came from PBMCs.

CDR3 reads: CASSLRQGYLDEQFF. At the DNA level, the sequence is TGTGCCAGCAGCCTAAGACAGGGGTACTTGGATGAGCAGTTCTTC. The chain is encoded by TRBV3-1 joined to TRBJ2-1; 8 central nucleotides agree with TRBD1. Looking up the germline V gene (reference sequence) yields CDR1 LGHDT and CDR2 YNNKEL. Germline trimming amounts to 4 bases on V and 8 bases on J, with 10 as the count of junction bases outside the gene matches. The CDR3 runs 15 amino acids, cysteine and phenylalanine included. The DNA shown is the 45-base CDR3, in frame from base 1.